This T cell receptor beta chain appears in the sequencing data of a study of neurological immune-mediated disorders (dated by TCRdb to the late 2010s). Background for the entire study: Peripheral blood TCR-beta repertoires from HTLV-I-associated myelopathy (HAM/TSP) patients, multiple sclerosis patients and healthy controls were compared by UMI-based sequencing. Of the roughly 70 subjects in the cohort, approximately 15 were HAM/TSP patients, roughly 35 were multiple sclerosis patients, and some 20 were healthy controls. Longitudinal HAM/TSP and healthy donors were sampled at 3 time-points each (roughly 3-45 month intervals). The roughly 100 TCR-beta libraries included longitudinal samples, technical triplicates and paired sorted CD4+ and CD8+ T-cell subsets alongside PBMC samples. Broad study findings and their caveats: Across subjects, expanded clones never shared an identical CDR3 amino acid sequence, which suggests that the TCR-beta repertoires in every group were private. The highest TCR clonal expansion was observed in HAM/TSP patients, whereas the lowest was observed in MS patients, even when compared with healthy controls.

The germline V gene gives CDR1 as ENHRY and CDR2 as SYGVKD. The junction shows trimming of 0 bases on V and 6 bases on J, plus 8 bases between the germline ends. The CDR3, cysteine through phenylalanine, is 14 amino acids long. Only CDR3 DNA is held: 42 bases, read in frame from base 1. This clonotype was detected many times. It has no known antigen specificity. No quality values exist for individual bases; no much larger clone is one base distant. In light of the paper, this sample's time point label describes: longitudinal time-point 1 (baseline). The healthy controls were volunteers from blood banks in Maryland, USA. Libraries from unsorted PBMCs were made from 2 million PBMCs kept in RNAlater at -80 degrees C until RNA extraction. Peripheral blood was subjected to Ficoll-Hypaque density gradient centrifugation to isolate PBMCs, which were then cryopreserved in liquid nitrogen. To synthesize cDNA, template-switch 5'RACE was performed with a primer carrying a 10-nucleotide random unique molecular identifier so that each TCR transcript was tagged. Every sequencing run covered 15-18 subjects and yielded more than 200 million TCR-beta sequences. The RNeasy kit was used to extract total RNA. The KAPA Real-time Library Amplification kit was used to amplify TCR-beta VDJ regions with primers targeting the TCR constant region and the 5'RACE anchor. A first PCR added sample indexes and Illumina adaptors, after which a second PCR increased the library yield. After Ampure bead purification, the roughly 650 bp TCR product was size-selected on a 2% E-gel SizeSelection system. Before pooling, library quality was assessed on a Bioanalyzer, concentration was determined with Qubit, and library quantification was performed with the Kapa Library Quantification kit. Libraries were sequenced paired-end 2 x 150 bp on an Illumina HiSeq 2500. To increase sequence diversity, roughly 24-32% phiX was spiked into each library pool. The original methods were these. The quality-filtered reads were processed with the UMI-based MiGEC pipeline, whose error correction step removed more than 80% of the raw TCR sequences. VDJ genes were aligned to IMGT germline references, and each clonotype was defined by a unique CDR3 amino acid sequence together with V-J genes. Clonal expansion, Shannon diversity and CDR3 relatedness were evaluated with VDJtools (CalcPairwiseDistances, ClusterSamples), while phylogenetic trees were built in CLCbio workbench. A clone was classed as expanded if it had 8 or more unique UMIs, a cutoff based on coefficient-of-variation modelling across technical triplicates. TCRdb trimmed public reads at Q25 via fastp, called clones via MiXCR and kept in-frame beta chains. Identical CDR3 proteins give one entry, which carries the most common genes and DNA. TCRdb's processing, not the study's, gives the V and J calls here. This sample comprises tens of thousands of distinct CDR3 sequences, 10% of them detected only once. The top ten clones comprise more than 9% of the sample.

Sequenced sample: PBMCs. This receptor chain uses TRBV10-3 and TRBJ2-2; a confident D gene designation cannot be given. This receptor was obtained from a man aged 25 to 40 in good health. DNA sequence: TGTGCCATCAGTGAGTCAATGGGCGCCGGGGAGCTGTTTTTT. It is translated as CAISESMGAGELFF.